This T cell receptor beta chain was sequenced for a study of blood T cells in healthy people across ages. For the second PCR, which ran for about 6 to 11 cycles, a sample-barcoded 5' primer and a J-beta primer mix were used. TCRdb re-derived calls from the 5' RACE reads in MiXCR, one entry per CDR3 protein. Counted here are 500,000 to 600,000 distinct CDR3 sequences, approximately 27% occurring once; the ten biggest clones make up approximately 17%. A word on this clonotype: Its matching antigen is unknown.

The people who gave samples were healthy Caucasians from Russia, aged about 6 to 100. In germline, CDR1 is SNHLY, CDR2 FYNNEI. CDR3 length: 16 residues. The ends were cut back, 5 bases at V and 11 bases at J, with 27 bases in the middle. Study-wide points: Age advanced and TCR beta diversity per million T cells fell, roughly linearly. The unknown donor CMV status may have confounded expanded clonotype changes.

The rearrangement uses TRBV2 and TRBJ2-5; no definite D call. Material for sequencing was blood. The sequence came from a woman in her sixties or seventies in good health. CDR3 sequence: CASSLQPPPSRYGQYF. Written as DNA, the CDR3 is TGTGCCAGCAGTCTTCAGCCCCCACCCTCGAGGTACGGGCAGTACTTC.